Below are 26 T cell receptor beta chains sequenced from a single sample in a study of T-cell reconstitution after alpha-beta-depleted transplantation in children. Library preparation (for TCRbeta) was performed with unique molecular identifiers. Each CDR3 protein gets one entry after TCRdb re-called the PCR reads with MiXCR. This table holds around 300,000 distinct CDR3 sequences, roughly a tenth found once. The source material was PBMCs, sampled before TCRalphabeta/CD19-depleted stem cell transplant. Receptors were obtained from a boy under two years old with acute myeloid leukemia, due to receive a stem cell transplant.

This chain links TRBV14 with TRBJ2-7; D is undetermined. The V end was cut by 1 base, the J end by 3 bases, with 13 bases between. Germline CDR1 and CDR2: SGHDN and FVKESK. CDR3 length: 15 amino acids. CDR3 nucleotide sequence: TGTGCCAGCAGCCAAGCTGGCCAGGCCTACTACGAGCAGTACTTC. Protein sequence: CASSQAGQAYYEQYF.

The chain uses TRBV18 and TRBJ2-5, with 8 bases lining up with TRBD1. The germline gives CDR1 KGHSH, CDR2 LQKENI. J was trimmed by 5 bases and V by 2 bases; bases with no gene match: 1. The length of the CDR3 is 13 residues. CDR3 DNA sequence: TGTGCCAGCTCACCATCAGGGGGCGAGACCCAGTACTTC. Translating it yields CASSPSGGETQYF.

This clonotype has a count of ten or more. The CDR3 protein is CASSSGGLGTDTQYF. The DNA for the CDR3 is TGTGCCAGCAGTAGTGGGGGACTTGGCACAGATACGCAGTATTTT. The chain has TRBV28 and TRBJ2-3; D might be TRBD2 (6 bases). Germline V gene sequence: CDR1 MDHEN, CDR2 SYDVKM. The CDR3 has 15 amino acids. Trimming cost V 5 bases and J 1 base, with 13 bases left between them.

This clonotype occurred many times. The chain has TRBV13 and TRBJ1-1; D is unclear. Trimming shortened V by 3 bases and J by 3 bases, and 14 bases separated the two germline ends. Germline lookup yields CDR1 PRHDT and CDR2 FYEKMQ (reference sequence). CDR3 length equals 15 residues. The DNA of the CDR3 is TGTGCCAGCAGCTTTAACAGTCCTGGGGACACTGAAGCTTTCTTT. Protein: CASSFNSPGDTEAFF.

In its sample, this clonotype was seen many times. This chain joins TRBV11-1 and TRBJ2-2; 10 bases match TRBD2. The CDR3 length is 19 residues. Germline V lookup: CDR1 SGHAT, CDR2 FQDESV (reference sequence). V lost 1 base to trimming and J lost 3 bases; unmatched junction nucleotides: 11. CDR3 region: CASSLEGTGTSVYTGELFF. The CDR3 region has the DNA TGTGCCAGCAGCTTAGAGGGGACCGGGACTAGCGTCTACACCGGGGAGCTGTTTTTT.

This clonotype was counted many times. The chain has TRBV12-3 or TRBV12-4 and TRBJ2-5; TRBD2 aligns across 13 bases. V trimming: 4 bases; J trimming: 3 bases; junction bases outside the gene matches: 5. The CDR3 contains 16 residues. The CDR3 DNA reads as TGTGCCAGCAGTTCGCGACTAGCGGGGGGCAAAGAGACCCAGTACTTC. This encodes CASSSRLAGGKETQYF.

This clonotype was observed many times. The chain employs TRBV29-1 and TRBJ2-3; D is perhaps TRBD1 (6 bases). In germline, CDR1 is SQVTM, CDR2 ANQGSEA. The germline V and J ends were trimmed by 4 bases and 3 bases, with 20 bases remaining between them. The CDR3 length is 16 residues. The CDR3: CSVVGHGRQATDTQYF. The CDR3 region has the DNA TGCAGCGTTGTGGGGCATGGCAGACAGGCTACAGATACGCAGTATTTT.

This clonotype has ten or more counts. The rearrangement joins TRBV7-6 to TRBJ2-5; the D gene is possibly TRBD2 (5 bases). The CDR3 sequence is 15 residues long. V shed 5 bases and J shed 1 base, with 14 bases lying between them. CDR1 is SGHVS, CDR2 FNYEAQ, per germline. The CDR3 nucleotides read TGTGCCAGCAGCCGGAGAACGGGGAGCCAAGAGACCCAGTACTTC. Encoded protein: CASSRRTGSQETQYF.

This clonotype was counted between two and nine times. This chain connects TRBV7-8 to TRBJ1-5; 10 bases agree with TRBD1. CDR1 and CDR2 (germline): SGHVS, FQNEAQ. V lost 1 base to trimming and J lost 0 bases; unmatched junction nucleotides: 12. There are 20 residues in the CDR3. In DNA, the CDR3 is TGTGCCAGCAGCTTAGGTCCCGGGACAGGGGCCCTTTATAGCAATCAGCCCCAGCATTTT. It encodes CASSLGPGTGALYSNQPQHF.

This clonotype was detected many times. The chain couples TRBV6-1 to TRBJ1-2, with a weak D call TRBD1 (5 bases). The CDR3 extends over 14 amino acids. From germline, CDR1 is MNHNS and CDR2 SASEGT. Trimming removed 6 bases from V and 6 bases from J, with 17 bases in between. The CDR3 DNA is TGTGCCAGCAGCTCACATTTAATGGGGGATGGCTACACCTTC. Amino acid sequence: CASSSHLMGDGYTF.

This clonotype was counted many times. The rearrangement links TRBV6-5 to TRBJ2-6; D is perhaps TRBD1 (5 bases). CDR1 MNHEY and CDR2 SVGAGI come from the germline V gene. The V end lost 2 bases, the J end lost 1 base, and 6 bases lay between the germline ends. The CDR3 totals 15 residues. The CDR3 loop is CASSYGASGANVLTF. The CDR3 nucleotides are TGTGCCAGCAGTTACGGGGCGTCTGGGGCCAACGTCCTGACTTTC.

This clonotype was counted many times. The V gene is TRBV12-3 or TRBV12-4, the J gene TRBJ2-1; no definite D call. The V end was cut by 8 bases, the J end by 15 bases, with 20 bases between. This CDR3 comprises 12 residues. CDR3 sequence (DNA): TGTGCCAGCGCCCTGTTCCTCCAGCCGAGGTTCTTC. It yields the protein CASALFLQPRFF.

This clonotype has ten or more counts. The chain is built from TRBV7-9 and TRBJ2-1; 16 bases line up with TRBD2. V shed 6 bases and J 7 bases; nucleotides not matched to a gene: 12. Germline CDR1 reads SEHNR; CDR2 reads FQNEAQ (reference sequence). The CDR3 contains 18 residues. DNA of the CDR3: TGTGCCAGCAGTTATTCCGGGACTAGCGGGAGGGCCCAGAATGAGCAGTTCTTC. Residues: CASSYSGTSGRAQNEQFF.

This clonotype was seen ten or more times. The genes are TRBV6-1 and TRBJ1-2; no clear D gene. V was cut by 7 bases and J by 4 bases, with 7 bases left in between. This CDR3 is built from 11 residues. From germline, CDR1 is MNHNS and CDR2 SASEGT. CDR3 sequence (DNA): TGTGCCAGCAAGCCTAGCTATGGCTACACCTTC. Translation gives CASKPSYGYTF.

This chain links TRBV10-3 with TRBJ2-5; 9 bases match TRBD2. V was pared by 2 bases and J by 2 bases, with 3 bases of the junction left unmatched. The CDR3 covers 15 residues. Germline CDR1 is ENHRY and CDR2 is SYGVKD. The CDR3 sequence: CAISEGLAGQETQYF. In nucleotides, the CDR3 is TGTGCCATCAGTGAGGGTCTAGCGGGACAAGAGACCCAGTACTTC.

Ten or more counts support this clonotype. V usage is TRBV7-2 and J usage is TRBJ2-5; D is unresolved. Germline assignment: CDR1 SGHTA and CDR2 FQGNSA. The CDR3 runs 15 residues. Trimming removed 1 base from V and 5 bases from J, with 14 bases in between. The CDR3, as DNA: TGTGCCAGCAGCTTAGTCGTAGGGATGAGGGAGACCCAGTACTTC. Its protein is CASSLVVGMRETQYF.

Only a few counts were recorded for this clonotype. This sequence joins TRBV19 and TRBJ1-1; TRBD1 matches 9 bases. CDR3 length equals 13 residues. J gave up 9 bases and V 5 bases, and 7 bases lay outside the gene matches. Germline CDR1 and CDR2: LNHDA and SQIVND (reference sequence). Here the CDR3 reads CASSSRQGVKAFF. DNA of the CDR3: TGTGCCAGTAGTTCTCGACAGGGGGTGAAAGCTTTCTTT. The full variable domain, rest sourced from reference TRBV19 and TRBJ1-1, is DGGITQSPKYLFRKEGQNVTLSCEQNLNHDAMYWYRQDPGQGLRLIYYSQIVNDFQKGDIAEGYSVSREKKESFPLTVTSAQKNPTAFYLCASSSRQGVKAFFGQGTRLTVV.

Only a few counts were recorded for this clonotype. The chain is built from TRBV5-1 and TRBJ2-7; TRBD1 matches 9 bases. CDR1 and CDR2 from the germline V gene are SGHRS and YFSETQ. The CDR3 is 15 residues long. V trimming: 3 bases; J trimming: 0 bases; junction bases outside the gene matches: 4. For the CDR3, the DNA is TGCGCCAGCAGCTGGACAGGGGCCCACTCCTACGAGCAGTACTTC. Amino acids: CASSWTGAHSYEQYF.

The rearrangement links TRBV12-3 or TRBV12-4 to TRBJ1-2, with TRBD1 as a possible D gene (5 bases). The CDR3 consists of 17 residues. Trimming stripped 5 bases from V and 4 bases from J, with 23 bases between. The CDR3 DNA is TGTGCCAGCAGTCCTTTACGACAGTCGAGGGAGGCCTATGGCTACACCTTC. The encoded protein is CASSPLRQSREAYGYTF.

This clonotype was picked up many times. The chain has TRBV29-1 and TRBJ2-3, with 8 bases fitting TRBD2. After removal of 5 bases from V and 0 bases from J, the junction contained 4 bases not matched to a gene. The CDR3 is 14 residues long. Germline V gives CDR1 SQVTM, CDR2 ANQGSEA. CDR3 residues: CSVLPSGSTDTQYF. CDR3 nucleotides: TGCAGCGTTCTCCCTAGCGGGAGCACAGATACGCAGTATTTT.

In this sample, this clonotype turned up many times. This rearrangement joins TRBV5-5 to TRBJ2-3; 10 bases line up with TRBD1. This CDR3 is 15 amino acids long. The ends lost 3 bases at V and 3 bases at J; junction bases unmatched: 4. Germline V gene sequence: CDR1 SGHKS, CDR2 YYEKEE (reference sequence). Here the CDR3 DNA reads TGTGCCAGCAGCTGGACAGGGGGGGTTACAGATACGCAGTATTTT. This codes for CASSWTGGVTDTQYF.

This clonotype was seen at least ten times. CDR3 sequence (DNA): TGTGCCAGCAGTTTGCGGGGAGAAGGACTCAATGAGCAGTTCTTC. Translation: CASSLRGEGLNEQFF. This sequence joins TRBV3-1 and TRBJ2-1, with D maybe TRBD2 (6 bases). From germline, CDR1 is LGHDT and CDR2 YNNKEL (reference sequence). CDR3 size: 15 residues. V dropped 6 bases and J dropped 6 bases, with 18 bases sitting between them.

This clonotype has ten or more counts. The rearrangement joins TRBV12-3 or TRBV12-4 to TRBJ2-7; perhaps TRBD2 as D (5 bases). The ends were cut back, 3 bases at V and 7 bases at J, with 10 bases in the middle. The CDR3 is 12 amino acids. The CDR3 nucleotides read TGTGCCAGCAGTTTCGGGGTAGGGGAGCAGTACTTC. Translation: CASSFGVGEQYF.

The chain links TRBV4-2 to TRBJ2-3, with TRBD1 identical over 7 bases. CDR1 and CDR2 (germline): LGHNA, YNFKEQ. V gave up 9 bases and J gave up 7 bases; unmatched junction bases: 13. CDR3 length equals 14 residues. In DNA, the CDR3 is TGTGCCAGGGGCCTCGCGCAGGGGGTTAATACGCAGTATTTT. Its translation is CARGLAQGVNTQYF.

This chain links TRBV4-2 with TRBJ2-3; the D gene could be TRBD1 or TRBD2 (5 bases each). The germline V gene encodes CDR1 LGHNA and CDR2 YNFKEQ. Trimming cost V 1 base and J 0 bases, with 11 bases left between them. The CDR3 has 16 amino acids. CDR3 bases: TGTGCCAGCAGCCAAGTGCCGGGACCCAGCACAGATACGCAGTATTTT. Protein: CASSQVPGPSTDTQYF.

This clonotype was found many times. The CDR3 here is CASSLVLGGRPYEQYF. Written as DNA, the CDR3 is TGCGCCAGCAGCTTGGTCTTAGGGGGCCGGCCCTACGAGCAGTACTTC. The V call is TRBV5-1, the J call TRBJ2-7; 7 bases align to TRBD1. The CDR3 covers 16 residues. With 0 bases clipped from V and 2 bases from J, the junction kept 8 bases outside the gene matches. Germline V gene lookup returns CDR1 SGHRS and CDR2 YFSETQ.